A selection of T cell receptor beta chains follows, all from one sample in a study of T cell responses to AZD1222 COVID-19 vaccine. The repertoire was sequenced with immunoSEQ multiplex PCR; TCRdb's copy has only in-frame clones and lacks some. The sample records almost 95,000 clones, around 84% being singletons. The sequenced sample was peripheral blood, obtained 28 days after the second AZD1222 dose. These receptors originate from an adult who received the AZD1222 COVID-19 vaccine. The CDR3 runs from the conserved cysteine through the conserved F or W. Fields, in order: V gene, CDR3 length, clone size, D gene, J gene, CDR3 DNA, CDR3 protein. D genes are given only for firm matches. Not every row has a clone size; where given, it reads once, few, many or a size class.

TRBV6-2/TRBV6-3	13	once	TRBD1	TRBJ1-2	TGTGCCAGCAGCCTCGGACAGGGGAGGTCCTACACCTTC	CASSLGQGRSYTF
TRBV7-2	16	few	TRBD1	TRBJ1-3	TGTGCCAGCAGCCACAGGGGGGGGACCTCTGGAAACACCATATATTTT	CASSHRGGTSGNTIYF
TRBV11-2	17	NA	NA	TRBJ1-2	TGTGCCAGCAGCCCCGCAGGGACCGGAAGGGTAATCTATGGCTACACCTTC	CASSPAGTGRVIYGYTF
TRBV5-1	14	NA	TRBD1	TRBJ1-4	TGCGCCAGCAGCTTTCAGGGGGTCAATGAAAAACTGTTTTTT	CASSFQGVNEKLFF
TRBV7-9	17	NA	NA	TRBJ2-3	TGTGCCAGCAGCCAACACAGGGATGGGTATAGCACAGATACGCAGTATTTT	CASSQHRDGYSTDTQYF
TRBV11-3	16	NA	NA	TRBJ1-4	TGTGCCAGCAGCCTAAGTCCCCGTCGGGGGAATGAAAAACTGTTTTTT	CASSLSPRRGNEKLFF
TRBV24-1	14	NA	NA	TRBJ1-2	TGTGCCACCAGTGATTTCAGCAGGGACTATGGCTACACCTTC	CATSDFSRDYGYTF
TRBV5-5	16	NA	NA	TRBJ2-1	TGTGCCAGCAGCCCCACCGGGGCTAGTGTCTTGACTGAGCAGTTCTTC	CASSPTGASVLTEQFF
TRBV7-3	15	NA	TRBD2	TRBJ2-1	TGTGCCAGCAGCTTATCACTAGCGGGAGTCGATGAGCAGTTCTTC	CASSLSLAGVDEQFF
TRBV28	18	NA	NA	TRBJ1-1	TGTGCCAGCAGTTTTCCGTTGGACATCCAGCAAATGAACACTGAAGCTTTCTTT	CASSFPLDIQQMNTEAFF
TRBV6-6	14	NA	NA	TRBJ2-7	TGTGCCAGCAGTTCTTTCAGTCAACCGGGGGAGCAGTACTTC	CASSSFSQPGEQYF
TRBV2	13	NA	NA	TRBJ1-4	TGTGCCAGCAACGGCGGCTATAATGAAAAACTGTTTTTT	CASNGGYNEKLFF
TRBV7-8	15	NA	NA	TRBJ1-6	TGTGCCAGCAGCTTAAGGGAGACACAACTTTCACCCCTCCACTTT	CASSLRETQLSPLHF
TRBV12-5	14	few	NA	TRBJ1-5	TGTGCTAGTGGTTCTCGGTCGAGCAATCAGCCCCAGCATTTT	CASGSRSSNQPQHF
TRBV10-1	12	NA	NA	TRBJ1-1	TGCGCCAGCAGTGACTTCGACAGTGGAGCTTTCTTT	CASSDFDSGAFF
TRBV27	14	NA	NA	TRBJ2-3	TGTGCCAGCAGTTTCAACCAAGCTGGAGATACGCAGTATTTT	CASSFNQAGDTQYF
TRBV11-2	15	NA	TRBD1	TRBJ1-1	TGTGCCAGCAGCACATCAGGGGGGTTGAACACTGAAGCTTTCTTT	CASSTSGGLNTEAFF
TRBV30	15	NA	TRBD1	TRBJ2-2	TGTGCCTGGGGGGCCGGGACAGGGCCCACCGGGGAGCTGTTTTTT	CAWGAGTGPTGELFF
TRBV27	14	NA	NA	TRBJ2-1	TGTGCCAGCAGTTTAGGGGCCTTTGACCAGAAGCAGTTCTTC	CASSLGAFDQKQFF
TRBV7-9	11	few	NA	TRBJ2-5	TGTGCCAGCAGCTTAGAAGGGACCCAGTACTTC	CASSLEGTQYF
TRBV5-1	13	NA	NA	TRBJ2-2	TGCGCCAGCAGCTTGGGGGGTATGGAGGAGCTGTTTTTT	CASSLGGMEELFF
TRBV5-6	15	NA	NA	TRBJ2-7	TGTGCCAGCAGCTTGGCCCTCGCAGGGAACTACGAGCAGTACTTC	CASSLALAGNYEQYF
TRBV19	14	NA	NA	TRBJ1-3	TGTGCCAGTAGTAACCCAAGCTCTGGAAACACCATATATTTT	CASSNPSSGNTIYF
TRBV6-5	14	NA	NA	TRBJ1-2	TGTGCCAGCAGACTCGAGTGGGGGGCCCGGGGCTACACCTTC	CASRLEWGARGYTF
TRBV12-3/TRBV12-4	13	NA	NA	TRBJ1-5	TGTGCCAGCAGTTTCGAAGGGGGTCGGCCCCAGCATTTT	CASSFEGGRPQHF
TRBV28	14	NA	NA	TRBJ2-3	TGTGCCAGCATCTCTGGATTATACACAGATACGCAGTATTTT	CASISGLYTDTQYF
TRBV6-4	15	NA	NA	TRBJ1-5	TGTGCCAGCAGTTGTTCCGGCTATAGCAATCAGCCCCAGCATTTT	CASSCSGYSNQPQHF
TRBV2	12	NA	NA	TRBJ2-1	TGTGCCAGCCGACGGACAGATAATGAGCAGTTCTTC	CASRRTDNEQFF
TRBV10-2	11	NA	NA	TRBJ2-3	TGCGCCAGCACCAGCGCAGATACGCAGTATTTT	CASTSADTQYF
TRBV6-2/TRBV6-3	18	once	TRBD2	TRBJ2-1	TGTGCCAGCAGTAGGGCGACCTCCGGGACTAGCGGGAGTACTGAGCAGTTCTTC	CASSRATSGTSGSTEQFF
TRBV6-5	16	NA	NA	TRBJ2-7	TGTGCCAGCAGTTACTCGGGGGGCTCGGGCACCTACGAGCAGTACTTC	CASSYSGGSGTYEQYF
TRBV5-1	14	NA	NA	TRBJ2-5	TGCGCCAGCAGCTCGACTGGATATGGGGAGACCCAGTACTTC	CASSSTGYGETQYF
TRBV27	16	NA	NA	TRBJ1-6	TGTGCCAGCAGTTTATCGCGCAGGGTAGATAATTCACCCCTCCACTTT	CASSLSRRVDNSPLHF
TRBV29-1	15	NA	TRBD1	TRBJ1-4	TGCAGCGTTGGGGGGACAGGGAATTTGGATGAAAAACTGTTTTTT	CSVGGTGNLDEKLFF
TRBV6-5	11	NA	NA	TRBJ2-7	TGTGCCAGCAGAGGGTCCTACGAGCAGTACTTC	CASRGSYEQYF
TRBV7-3	15	NA	TRBD2	TRBJ2-1	TGTGCCAGCAGCTTTCGGGCTAGCGGCAACAATGAGCAGTTCTTC	CASSFRASGNNEQFF
TRBV5-1	13	NA	NA	TRBJ1-4	TGCGCCAGCAGCCTCGGAGGGGATGGAAAACTGTTTTTT	CASSLGGDGKLFF
TRBV4-1	16	few	TRBD2	TRBJ2-1	TGCGCCAGCAGCCAACCTAGCGGGGGAGACAACAATGAGCAGTTCTTC	CASSQPSGGDNNEQFF
TRBV30	14	NA	NA	TRBJ1-1	TGTGCCTGGAGTCAGGGTAGCGGGAACACTGAAGCTTTCTTT	CAWSQGSGNTEAFF
TRBV7-2	17	NA	TRBD2	TRBJ2-3	TGTGCCAGCAGCTTAGCGCGGCTAGCGGGAGTCACAGATACGCAGTATTTT	CASSLARLAGVTDTQYF
TRBV6-5	12	NA	TRBD1	TRBJ2-1	TGTGCCAGCAGGGAGACAGGGAATGTGGAGTTCTTC	CASRETGNVEFF
TRBV6-1	16	NA	NA	TRBJ1-5	TGTGCCAGCAGTGGCCCGGGGGGGGAACGCAATCAGCCCCAGCATTTT	CASSGPGGERNQPQHF
TRBV7-2	18	NA	NA	TRBJ1-3	TGTGCCAGCAGCCTCATGGGGGGACATGTAAGCTCTGGAAACACCATATATTTT	CASSLMGGHVSSGNTIYF
TRBV24-1	13	NA	TRBD2	TRBJ2-7	TGTGCCACCGGGTTAGCGGGAGCGAACGAGCAGTACTTC	CATGLAGANEQYF